Listed below are T cell receptor beta chains from one sample, sequenced in a study of technical replicates of blood from a handful of donors. The data were produced by immunoSEQ multiplex PCR, yet TCRdb's version contains in-frame clones alone and is incomplete. The table has tens of thousands of clones, approximately 83% seen once. Material: PBMCs. Receptor source: a human donor in good health. Some clones in this sample may be carry-over from other donors' samples. Each CDR3 is given with its conserved first and last residue. A D gene is named only where the DNA matches it firmly. Size values are once, few and many counts, or a class for expanded clones, and some rows have none.

CDR3 DNA,CDR3 protein,D gene,clone size,CDR3 length,J gene,V gene
TGTGCCAGTAGTCCCGGGACAGCGATTTATGGCTACACCTTC,CASSPGTAIYGYTF,TRBD1,-,14,TRBJ1-2,TRBV19
TGTGCCAGCAGTGGACCTGACAGGGGGCACTACGAGCAGTACTTC,CASSGPDRGHYEQYF,TRBD1,-,15,TRBJ2-7,TRBV6-1
TGTGCCAGCAGCTTAGATGTGAGGAGACATACGCAGTATTTT,CASSLDVRRHTQYF,-,-,14,TRBJ2-3,TRBV11-2
TGTGCCAGCAGCAAAGACTACCCTGGAAACACCATATATTTT,CASSKDYPGNTIYF,-,-,14,TRBJ1-3,TRBV21-1
TGCGCCAGCAGCTTGTCTGGGCAGGCCTACAATGAGCAGTTCTTC,CASSLSGQAYNEQFF,-,-,15,TRBJ2-1,TRBV5-1
TGTGCCAGTAGTATACTTCGGGGGGCCATCACTGAAGCTTTCTTT,CASSILRGAITEAFF,-,few,15,TRBJ1-1,TRBV19
TGTGCCACCACGCAATCGACAGATTATAATGGCTACACCTTC,CATTQSTDYNGYTF,-,-,14,TRBJ1-2,TRBV10-3
TGTGCCAGCAGCTTGGGGACAGGGGAATATGGCTACACCTTC,CASSLGTGEYGYTF,TRBD1,-,14,TRBJ1-2,TRBV5-4
TGTGCCAGCAGCGAGGACTGGGACAGGGCCTACGAGCAGTACTTC,CASSEDWDRAYEQYF,TRBD1,once,15,TRBJ2-7,TRBV6-5
TGTGCCAGCAGTTCCCAGCAACAGACGCAGCCCCAGCATTTT,CASSSQQQTQPQHF,-,-,14,TRBJ1-5,TRBV27
TGTGCCAGCTCACCTGAGATGGGGCAGTCTATGAACACTGAAGCTTTCTTT,CASSPEMGQSMNTEAFF,-,-,17,TRBJ1-1,TRBV18
TGTGCCAGTATCAGACTAACCGGGGAGCTGTTTTTT,CASIRLTGELFF,-,-,12,TRBJ2-2,TRBV19
TGCGCCAGCAGCTTGGCCGGTCGGGTTGGTCAGGGGGCCGGAGGCTACACCTTC,CASSLAGRVGQGAGGYTF,TRBD1,-,18,TRBJ1-2,TRBV5-1
TGTGCCAGCAGCTTAACGGGGGGACAGGCGAATACGCAGTATTTT,CASSLTGGQANTQYF,TRBD1,once,15,TRBJ2-3,TRBV7-3
TGTGCCAGCAGCCGGGCCGGGACTAGCGGATACAATGAGCAGTTCTTC,CASSRAGTSGYNEQFF,TRBD2,-,16,TRBJ2-1,TRBV4-2
TGTGCCAGCAGCTTAGAAATGGCCCTCGTCTACAATGAGCAGTTCTTC,CASSLEMALVYNEQFF,-,-,16,TRBJ2-1,TRBV11-2
TGTGCCAGCAGTTTTTACGGGGAGACCCAGTACTTC,CASSFYGETQYF,-,-,12,TRBJ2-5,TRBV2
TGCGCCAGCAGCAGGGACAGCGAAGACTATGGCTACACCTTC,CASSRDSEDYGYTF,TRBD1,-,14,TRBJ1-2,TRBV4-3
TGCAGCGTTACCCGTGGACTAGCGGGAGACGAGCAGTACTTC,CSVTRGLAGDEQYF,TRBD2,-,14,TRBJ2-7,TRBV29-1
TGTGCCTGGACCGATAGTTTCTATGGCTACACCTTC,CAWTDSFYGYTF,-,-,12,TRBJ1-2,TRBV30